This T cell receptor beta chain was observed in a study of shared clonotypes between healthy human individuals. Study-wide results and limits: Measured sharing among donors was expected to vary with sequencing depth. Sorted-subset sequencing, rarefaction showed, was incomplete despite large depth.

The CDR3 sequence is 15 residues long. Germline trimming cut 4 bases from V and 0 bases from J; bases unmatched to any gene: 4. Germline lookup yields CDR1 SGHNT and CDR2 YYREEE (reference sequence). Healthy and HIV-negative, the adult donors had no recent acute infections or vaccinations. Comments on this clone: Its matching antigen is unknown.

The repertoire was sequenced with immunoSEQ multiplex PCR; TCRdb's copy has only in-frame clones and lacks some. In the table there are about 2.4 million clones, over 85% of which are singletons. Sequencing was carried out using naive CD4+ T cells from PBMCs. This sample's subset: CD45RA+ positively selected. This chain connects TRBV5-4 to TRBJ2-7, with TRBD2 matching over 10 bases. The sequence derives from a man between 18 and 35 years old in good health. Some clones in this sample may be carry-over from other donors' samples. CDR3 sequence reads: CASSDGLAASYEQYF. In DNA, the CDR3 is TGTGCCAGCAGCGATGGACTAGCGGCCTCCTACGAGCAGTACTTC.